This T cell receptor (beta chain) came from a study of blood T cells in healthy people across ages. Regarding the study as a whole: From one million sequenced T cells, diversity estimates were lower bounds.

Healthy individuals of Caucasian origin from Russia, aged about 6 to 95, served as donors. There were at least 5 micrograms of total RNA extracted from every sample. In regard to this clonotype: Its antigen is not identified.

A second PCR, run for about 7 to 12 cycles, used a sample-barcoded 5' primer plus a J-beta primer mix. CDR3-containing paired-end reads numbered at least 3 million in each sample. TCRdb re-derived calls from the 5' RACE reads in MiXCR, one entry per CDR3 protein. The sample lists fewer than 900,000 distinct CDR3 sequences, approximately 43% occurring once. Germline CDR1 is MNHEY and CDR2 is SMNVEV (reference sequence). The CDR3 is made up of 14 amino acids. Trimming stripped 3 bases from V and 6 bases from J, with 14 bases between. Sequencing was carried out using blood. This chain uses TRBV27 with TRBJ1-1; a weak D match, TRBD1 (5 bases). This TCR came from a woman in her fifties or sixties in good health. The chain's CDR3 is CASSLWQGYSEAFF. DNA of the CDR3: TGTGCCAGCAGTTTGTGGCAGGGTTACTCTGAAGCTTTCTTT.